These 21 T cell receptor beta chains were all obtained from the same sample, sequenced in a study of early T cells in non-severe SARS-CoV-2 infection. Each CDR3 protein is one row after TCRdb ran MiXCR on the 5' RACE reads. Among roughly 41,000 distinct CDR3 sequences listed, roughly 5% were seen once. Sequences were obtained from whole blood. Source of these receptors: an adult who was a healthcare worker with PCR-confirmed SARS-CoV-2 infection or an uninfected control (not recorded which).

This clonotype has a count of ten or more. This sequence joins TRBV4-2 and TRBJ2-1, with D perhaps matching TRBD2 (5 bases). Trimming cost V 6 bases and J 5 bases, with 17 bases left between them. Germline loops: CDR1 LGHNA, CDR2 YNFKEQ. There are 15 residues in the CDR3. DNA for the CDR3: TGTGCCAGCAGGGGCGAGGACTCGTCGCACAATGAGCAGTTCTTC. Translating gives CASRGEDSSHNEQFF.

This clonotype was counted between two and nine times. The J gene is TRBJ1-2, the V gene TRBV20-1, with no clear D. The CDR3 has 12 amino acids. The V gene's germline CDR1 is DFQATT and CDR2 SNEGSKA (reference sequence). Trimming pared 4 bases from V and 3 bases from J, leaving 9 bases between. CDR3 in DNA: TGCAGTGCTACAGCGCCGGACTATGGCTACACCTTC. Amino acids: CSATAPDYGYTF.

The CDR3 reads CASSLLRTQPQHF. CDR3 in DNA: TGTGCCAGCAGCTTATTGCGTACACAGCCCCAGCATTTT. This chain links TRBV7-2 with TRBJ1-5; no firm D call. V was cut by 2 bases and J by 7 bases, with 9 bases left in between. CDR1 and CDR2 (germline): SGHTA, FQGNSA. The CDR3 has 13 residues.

This clonotype is termed medium-sized (0.01 to 0.1%). The genes are TRBV10-2 and TRBJ2-1; the D gene could be TRBD1 or TRBD2 (5 bases each). V was trimmed by 9 bases and J by 2 bases, leaving 14 bases between them. CDR3 length: 14 amino acids. Germline CDR1 and CDR2: WSHSY and SAAADI. The CDR3 spells CASGWGYPYNEQFF. The CDR3, as DNA: TGCGCCAGTGGGTGGGGGTATCCCTACAATGAGCAGTTCTTC.

This chain joins TRBV20-1 and TRBJ2-7; D possibly matches TRBD1 or TRBD2 (5 bases each). With 3 bases removed from V and 4 bases from J, the gap between germline ends came to 19 bases. The CDR3 is 15 amino acids. Germline V gives CDR1 DFQATT, CDR2 SNEGSKA (reference sequence). The CDR3 nucleotides are TGCAGTGCTAGTAGCGCAGGGATCAATAGTTACGAGCAGTACTTC. This sequence encodes CSASSAGINSYEQYF.

A few counts support this clonotype. The J gene is TRBJ1-5, the V gene TRBV27; D is unresolved. Per the germline V gene, CDR1 is MNHEY and CDR2 is SMNVEV (reference sequence). Trimming left V 0 bases short and J 6 bases short, with 12 bases between. This CDR3 contains 15 residues. CDR3 residues: CASSLSWRVLQPQHF. The CDR3 bases are TGTGCCAGCAGTTTATCGTGGAGGGTTCTTCAGCCCCAGCATTTT.

This clonotype was counted at least ten times. The rearrangement links TRBV6-5 to TRBJ2-3, with D maybe TRBD1 (6 bases). This CDR3 contains 13 residues. V lost 5 bases and J 3 bases, leaving 9 bases between the germline ends. Germline V gene data show CDR1 as MNHEY and CDR2 as SVGAGI. CDR3 region: CASSNRETDTQYF. The CDR3 DNA sequence: TGTGCCAGCAGTAACAGGGAAACAGATACGCAGTATTTT.

This clonotype was seen a few times. The chain recombines TRBV12-3 or TRBV12-4 with TRBJ2-7, with TRBD2 matching over 9 bases. CDR3 length equals 14 residues. Unmatched junction bases numbered 1, after V lost 2 bases and J lost 2 bases. In DNA form, the CDR3 reads TGTGCCAGCAGTTTAAGCGGGGGGACCTACGAGCAGTACTTC. Translation: CASSLSGGTYEQYF.

The chain combines TRBV10-3 with TRBJ2-1, with 7 nucleotides matching TRBD2. From germline, CDR1 is ENHRY and CDR2 SYGVKD. The trim removed 2 bases at V and 5 bases at J, leaving 9 bases unmatched. The length of the CDR3 is 16 residues. This CDR3 reads CAISEPNSGRNNEQFF. The DNA of the CDR3 is TGTGCCATCAGTGAGCCGAATAGCGGGCGAAACAATGAGCAGTTCTTC.

This clonotype was observed many times. The chain links TRBV11-3 to TRBJ2-3, with D uncertain. The CDR3 has 13 residues. Trimming took off 2 bases at V and 6 bases at J, with 9 bases between the two ends. Germline loops: CDR1 SGHNT, CDR2 YENEEA. In DNA form, the CDR3 reads TGTGCCAGCAGCTTAACGGTTGGGGATACGCAGTATTTT. Protein: CASSLTVGDTQYF.

This clonotype was recorded at least ten times. This chain uses TRBV6-1 with TRBJ2-1; TRBD1 matches at 11 bases. Germline assignment: CDR1 MNHNS and CDR2 SASEGT. The V gene end was trimmed by 7 bases and the J gene end by 9 bases; junction bases not matched to a gene: 17. The CDR3 runs 17 residues. As DNA, the CDR3 is TGTGCCAGCACCGGACAGGGGGCGCTTAGCGGGTGGACTGAGCAGTTCTTC. Its protein is CASTGQGALSGWTEQFF.

This clonotype is categorized as medium-sized. V is TRBV15 and J is TRBJ1-1; the D gene is possibly TRBD1 (6 bases). The CDR3 totals 15 residues. V was clipped by 5 bases and J by 10 bases, with 23 bases between them. Germline values: CDR1 LNHNV, CDR2 YYDKDF (reference sequence). The CDR3 sequence is CATSRGGDNPGGAFF. In DNA, the CDR3 is TGTGCCACCAGCCGAGGAGGGGACAACCCCGGTGGAGCTTTCTTT. Full variable domain (missing parts from reference TRBV15 and TRBJ1-1): DAMVIQNPRYQVTQFGKPVTLSCSQTLNHNVMYWYQQKSSQAPKLLFHYYDKDFNNEADTPDNFQSRRPNTSFCFLDIRSPGLGDTAMYLCATSRGGDNPGGAFFGQGTRLTVV.

The chain joins TRBV12-3 or TRBV12-4 to TRBJ2-3; 7 bases agree with TRBD2. The V segment lost 5 bases and the J segment 0 bases; nucleotides outside the gene matches: 5. The CDR3 sequence is 15 residues long. Here the CDR3 reads CASSGVSGSTDTQYF. CDR3 DNA sequence: TGTGCCAGCAGTGGTGTTAGCGGGAGCACAGATACGCAGTATTTT.

This clonotype occurred many times. V gene TRBV25-1 combines with J gene TRBJ1-1, with a tentative D call TRBD1 (5 bases). This CDR3 is 14 amino acids long. CDR1 MGHDK and CDR2 SYGVNS come from the germline V gene. Trimming cost V 2 bases and J 3 bases, with 10 bases left between them. The CDR3 DNA reads TGTGCCAGCAGTGAAGTTCCGGGGGACACTGAAGCTTTCTTT. It is translated as CASSEVPGDTEAFF.

This clonotype was counted ten times or more. The genes are TRBV5-1 and TRBJ2-3, with D tentatively TRBD2 (5 bases). The CDR3 extends over 14 amino acids. Germline CDR1 and CDR2: SGHRS and YFSETQ. Trimming removed 3 bases at V and 1 base at J, with 9 bases between. In nucleotides, the CDR3 is TGCGCCAGCAGCTCCCTGAGGGGCACAGATACGCAGTATTTT. It translates to CASSSLRGTDTQYF. The variable domain in full, completed from reference TRBV5-1 and TRBJ2-3, reads KAGVTQTPRYLIKTRGQQVTLSCSPISGHRSVSWYQQTPGQGLQFLFEYFSETQRNKGNFPGRFSGRQFSNSRSEMNVSTLELGDSALYLCASSSLRGTDTQYFGPGTRLTVL.

This clonotype was seen ten or more times. V is TRBV25-1 and J is TRBJ2-1, with D unclear. CDR1 is MGHDK, CDR2 SYGVNS, per germline. CDR3 length equals 13 residues. The germline V and J ends were trimmed by 0 bases and 6 bases, with 6 bases remaining between them. The CDR3 coding sequence is TGTGCCAGCAGTGAATATTCTGGCAATGAGCAGTTCTTC. This codes for CASSEYSGNEQFF.

This clonotype was picked up many times. J is TRBJ1-5 and V is TRBV7-8; maybe TRBD1 (5 bases). This CDR3 is 15 amino acids long. Germline CDR1 and CDR2: SGHVS and FQNEAQ. Trimming pared 5 bases from V and 7 bases from J, leaving 18 bases between. The CDR3 region has the DNA TGTGCCAGCAGCCCCTTCAGGGTTCCTAGCCAGCCCCAGCATTTT. The encoded protein is CASSPFRVPSQPQHF.

The J gene is TRBJ2-5, the V gene TRBV9, with TRBD2 matching 12 bases. The CDR3 is made up of 18 amino acids. Looked up from germline, CDR1 is SGDLS and CDR2 is YYNGEE. With V trimmed by 0 bases and J by 6 bases, 12 bases remained unmatched. CDR3 sequence (DNA): TGTGCCAGCAGCGTAGCGACTAGCGGGGGCCCCGCCGAACAGACCCAGTACTTC. Translation gives CASSVATSGGPAEQTQYF.

In its sample, this clonotype was seen many times. The CDR3 sequence is CASSLDPGTGPARGNQPQHF. CDR3 nucleotides: TGTGCCAGCAGCTTAGATCCCGGGACAGGCCCCGCTCGTGGCAATCAGCCCCAGCATTTT. The J gene is TRBJ1-5, the V gene TRBV11-2; 8 positions match TRBD1. V was pared by 0 bases and J by 2 bases, with 15 bases of the junction left unmatched. CDR1 is SGHAT, CDR2 FQNNGV, per germline. The CDR3 is 20 amino acids.

Many counts were recorded for this clonotype. The chain carries TRBV29-1 and TRBJ2-7, with D maybe TRBD2 (6 bases). V lost 7 bases and J 7 bases, leaving 17 bases between the germline ends. This CDR3 is built from 12 residues. Germline CDR1 is SQVTM and CDR2 is ANQGSEA. The chain's CDR3 is CSGDSSSGEQYF. The CDR3 region has the DNA TGCAGCGGGGACTCTTCCTCGGGTGAGCAGTACTTC.

There are many counts of this clonotype. This chain links TRBV11-2 with TRBJ2-7, with TRBD1 as a possible D gene (6 bases). The CDR3 consists of 14 residues. CDR1 and CDR2 (germline): SGHAT, FQNNGV. V was pared by 5 bases and J by 1 base, with 12 bases between. The CDR3 sequence: CASSQGHKSYEQYF. The CDR3 DNA is TGTGCCAGCAGCCAGGGACACAAATCCTACGAGCAGTACTTC.